The subject of this entry is one T cell receptor (beta chain). This record belongs to a study of blood T cell repertoires in COVID-19. About the research overall: From T cells, B-cell-depleted T cells, or PBMCs came the material, which was cDNA or gDNA.

Original methodology: Amplification of reference gene primers was used by the study to estimate nucleated cell counts. Generated by immunoSEQ multiplex PCR, the TCRdb table keeps only in-frame clones and is missing some. V and J calls and clone size follow that table, whereas D and trimming were derived from the DNA. The repertoire has approximately 280,000 clones, about 89% of them found once; the top ten carry about 4.6%. CDR3 length: 14 residues. With 4 bases clipped from V and 0 bases from J, the junction kept 2 bases outside the gene matches. CDR1 is SNHLY and CDR2 is FYNNEI in the germline V gene.

The source material was peripheral blood. The sequence was collected from a man aged 40-49 years with acute or convalescent COVID-19. The V and J genes are TRBV2 and TRBJ2-7; 8 positions agree with TRBD2. CDR3 amino acids: CASSAAGGSYEQYF. CDR3 nucleotides: TGTGCCAGCAGTGCCGCGGGGGGCTCCTACGAGCAGTACTTC. The variable domain in full, completed from reference TRBV2 and TRBJ2-7, reads EPEVTQTPSHQVTQMGQEVILRCVPISNHLYFYWYRQILGQKVEFLVSFYNNEISEKSEIFDDQFSVERPDGSNFTLKIRSTKLEDSAMYFCASSAAGGSYEQYFGPGTRLTVT.